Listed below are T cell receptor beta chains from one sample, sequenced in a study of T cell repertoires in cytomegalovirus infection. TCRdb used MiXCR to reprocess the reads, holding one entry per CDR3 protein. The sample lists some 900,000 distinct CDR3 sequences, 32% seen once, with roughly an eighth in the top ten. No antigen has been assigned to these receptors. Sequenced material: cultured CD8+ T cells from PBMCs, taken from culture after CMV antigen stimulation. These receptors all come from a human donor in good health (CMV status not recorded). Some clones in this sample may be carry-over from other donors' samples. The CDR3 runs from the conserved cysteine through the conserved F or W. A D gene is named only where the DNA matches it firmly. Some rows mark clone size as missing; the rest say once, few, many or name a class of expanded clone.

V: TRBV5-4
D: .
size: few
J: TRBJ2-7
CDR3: CASSLSSLSGQFYEQYF
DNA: TGTGCCAGCAGCCTTTCATCTTTATCGGGACAATTCTACGAGCAGTACTTC

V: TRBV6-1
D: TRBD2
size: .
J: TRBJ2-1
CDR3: CASSIRAGGPNNEQFF
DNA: TGTGCCAGCAGCATAAGAGCGGGGGGGCCAAATAATGAGCAGTTCTTC

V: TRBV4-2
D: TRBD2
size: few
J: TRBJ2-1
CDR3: CASSQVASGDDNEQFF
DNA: TGTGCCAGCAGCCAAGTGGCTAGCGGGGACGACAATGAGCAGTTCTTC

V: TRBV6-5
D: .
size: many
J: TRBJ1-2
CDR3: CASSTGTFYGYTF
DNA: TGTGCCAGCAGCACCGGGACCTTCTATGGCTACACCTTC

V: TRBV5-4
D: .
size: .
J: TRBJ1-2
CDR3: CASSPDNGGYTF
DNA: TGTGCCAGCAGCCCGGACAACGGCGGCTACACCTTC

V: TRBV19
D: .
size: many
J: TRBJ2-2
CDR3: CAEDFTGELFF
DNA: TGTGCCGAGGATTTTACCGGGGAGCTGTTTTTT

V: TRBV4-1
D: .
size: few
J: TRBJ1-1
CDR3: CASSQEEPQGAFF
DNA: TGCGCCAGCAGCCAAGAGGAGCCCCAGGGAGCTTTCTTT

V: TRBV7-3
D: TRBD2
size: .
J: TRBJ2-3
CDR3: CASSSTSGGTDMQYF
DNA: TGTGCCAGCAGCTCCACTAGCGGCGGCACAGATATGCAGTATTTT

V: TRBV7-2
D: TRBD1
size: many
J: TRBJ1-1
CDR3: CASSSSDRTNTEAFF
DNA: TGTGCCAGCAGCTCCTCGGACAGGACGAACACTGAAGCTTTCTTT

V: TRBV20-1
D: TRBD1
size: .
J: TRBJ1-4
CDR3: CSAEGQGNEKLFF
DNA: TGCAGTGCCGAGGGACAGGGAAATGAAAAACTGTTTTTT

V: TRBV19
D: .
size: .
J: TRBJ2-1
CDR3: CASSSGSKSDEQFF
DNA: TGTGCCAGTAGTTCTGGATCGAAGTCCGATGAGCAGTTCTTC

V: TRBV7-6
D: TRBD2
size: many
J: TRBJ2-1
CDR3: CASSLRLAELRNEQFF
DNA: TGTGCCAGCAGCTTGCGGCTAGCGGAGCTACGCAATGAGCAGTTCTTC

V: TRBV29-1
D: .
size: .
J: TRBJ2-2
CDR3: CSVVSGERAGELFF
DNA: TGCAGCGTTGTGTCTGGTGAGCGTGCCGGGGAGCTGTTTTTT

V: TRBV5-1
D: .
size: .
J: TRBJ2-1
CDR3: CASRIGVGNEQFF
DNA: TGCGCCAGCAGGATAGGGGTAGGCAATGAGCAGTTCTTC

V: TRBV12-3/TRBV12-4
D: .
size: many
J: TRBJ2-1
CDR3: CASTTREVSYNEQFF
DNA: TGTGCCAGCACCACCAGGGAGGTCTCCTACAATGAGCAGTTCTTC

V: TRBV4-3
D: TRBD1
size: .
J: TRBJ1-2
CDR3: CASSRLGDRRYGYTF
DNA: TGCGCCAGCAGCCGACTTGGGGACAGACGCTATGGCTACACCTTC

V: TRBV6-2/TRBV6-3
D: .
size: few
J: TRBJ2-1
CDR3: CASSYSIRDNSYNEQFF
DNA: TGTGCCAGCAGTTACTCGATTCGGGACAATTCCTACAATGAGCAGTTCTTC

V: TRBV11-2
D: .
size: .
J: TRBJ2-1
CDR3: CASSSLFGKRDEQFF
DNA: TGTGCCAGCAGCTCGTTATTCGGGAAGCGGGATGAGCAGTTCTTC

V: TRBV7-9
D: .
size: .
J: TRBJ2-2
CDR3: CASSNHAGANTGELFF
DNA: TGTGCCAGCAGCAATCATGCCGGAGCGAACACCGGGGAGCTGTTTTTT

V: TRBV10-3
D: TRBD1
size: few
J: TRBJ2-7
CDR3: CAISTDRDRVGEQYF
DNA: TGTGCCATCAGTACAGACAGGGACAGGGTGGGCGAGCAGTACTTC

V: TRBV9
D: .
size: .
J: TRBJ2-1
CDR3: CASSVVVTGPDEQFF
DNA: TGTGCCAGCAGCGTAGTAGTGACGGGACCCGATGAGCAGTTCTTC

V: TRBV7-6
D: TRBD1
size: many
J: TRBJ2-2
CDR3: CASSVTGFDTGELFF
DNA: TGTGCCAGCAGCGTGACAGGGTTTGACACCGGGGAGCTGTTTTTT

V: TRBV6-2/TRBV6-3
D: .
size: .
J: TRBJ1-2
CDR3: CASSTLEVAYGYTF
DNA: TGTGCCAGCAGTACCTTGGAGGTCGCCTATGGCTACACCTTC

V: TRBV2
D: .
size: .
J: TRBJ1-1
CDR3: CASSESGRPTPNTEAFF
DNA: TGTGCCAGCAGTGAAAGCGGCAGACCCACACCGAACACTGAAGCTTTCTTT

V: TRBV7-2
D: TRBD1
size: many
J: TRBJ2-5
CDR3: CASSLAGQGLRETQYF
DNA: TGTGCCAGCAGCTTAGCGGGACAGGGGCTCAGAGAGACCCAGTACTTC

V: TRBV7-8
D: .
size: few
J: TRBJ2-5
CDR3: CASSQLPLGRETQYF
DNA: TGTGCCAGCAGCCAACTTCCTCTAGGTCGTGAGACCCAGTACTTC

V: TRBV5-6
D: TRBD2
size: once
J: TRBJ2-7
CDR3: CASKGLAGNEQYF
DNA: TGTGCCAGCAAGGGACTAGCGGGGAACGAGCAGTACTTC

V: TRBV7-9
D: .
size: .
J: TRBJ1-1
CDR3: CASSLEGGGHLNTEAFF
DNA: TGTGCCAGCAGCTTAGAGGGTGGAGGACACTTGAACACTGAAGCTTTCTTT

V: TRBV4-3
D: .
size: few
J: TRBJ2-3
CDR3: CASSQVVGVGADTQYF
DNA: TGCGCCAGCAGCCAAGTCGTGGGGGTTGGGGCAGATACGCAGTATTTT

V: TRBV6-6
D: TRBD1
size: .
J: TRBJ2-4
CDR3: CASSEWTGGGNIQYF
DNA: TGTGCCAGCAGTGAGTGGACAGGGGGCGGAAACATTCAGTACTTC

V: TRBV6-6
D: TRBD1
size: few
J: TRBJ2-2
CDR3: CASSSRDREYTGELFF
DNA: TGTGCCAGCAGCAGCCGGGACAGGGAATACACCGGGGAGCTGTTTTTT

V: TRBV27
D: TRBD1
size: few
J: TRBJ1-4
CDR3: CASSDRGGLAEKLFF
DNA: TGTGCCAGCAGTGACAGGGGAGGTCTAGCCGAAAAACTGTTTTTT

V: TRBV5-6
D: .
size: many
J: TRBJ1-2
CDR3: CASNAGVGYTF
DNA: TGTGCCAGCAACGCAGGGGTCGGCTACACCTTC

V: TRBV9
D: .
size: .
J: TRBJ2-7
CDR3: CVSSVDPRIRGNEQYF
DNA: TGTGTCAGCAGCGTAGACCCGAGGATTCGCGGAAACGAGCAGTACTTC

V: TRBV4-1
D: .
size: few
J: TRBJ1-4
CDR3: CASSQDRAGVYEKLFF
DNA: TGCGCCAGCAGCCAAGATCGGGCAGGGGTATACGAAAAACTGTTTTTT